Below are 9 T cell receptor beta chains sequenced from a single sample in a study of monozygotic twins with inflammatory bowel disease (dated by TCRdb to the late 2010s). Library generation was performed with 5' RACE. Sequencing instrument: Illumina HiSeq 2500. TCRdb reprocessed the reads into one record per CDR3 protein sequence, lacking DNA. The sample table includes some 440,000 distinct CDR3 sequences. About 2.6% of the sample goes to the ten largest clones. Sequenced input: blood. These receptors were obtained from a human donor with ulcerative colitis or Crohn's disease, or a healthy co-twin of an affected twin (not recorded which).

The rearrangement uses TRBV15 and TRBJ1-1; absent DNA, TCRdb's TRBD1 call cannot be checked. The CDR3 is made up of 15 amino acids. From germline, CDR1 is LNHNV and CDR2 YYDKDF (reference sequence). The CDR3 spells CATSRTGTVNTEAFF.

The chain joins TRBV5-1 to TRBJ2-1; TCRdb lists TRBD2, though no DNA is available to test this call. CDR3 size: 16 residues. Germline V CDR1 and CDR2: SGHRS, YFSETQ. CDR3 sequence reads: CASSLNSGSPYNEQFF.

The chain couples TRBV30 to TRBJ1-6. The V gene's germline CDR1 is GTSNPN and CDR2 SVGIG (reference sequence). This CDR3 region has 14 residues. CDR3 in amino acids: CAWSVRAYNSPLHF.

This sequence joins TRBV3-1 and TRBJ2-7; without DNA, the TCRdb call of TRBD2 cannot be checked. CDR1 is LGHDT and CDR2 is YNNKEL in the germline V gene (reference sequence). The CDR3 covers 15 residues. CDR3 amino acids: CASSRGTSYSYEQYF.

The chain is built from TRBV5-4 and TRBJ2-4. The CDR3 totals 14 residues. The germline CDR1 and CDR2 sequences are SGHNT and YYREEE (reference sequence). CDR3: CASSVPSSATIQYF.

The gene calls are TRBV5-1 and TRBJ2-1; TCRdb names TRBD2, which stays unverified in the absence of DNA. The CDR3 is made up of 15 amino acids. Germline-derived CDR1 and CDR2 are SGHRS and YFSETQ. This CDR3 is CASSLMLAGVNEQFF.

The chain carries TRBV4-2 and TRBJ1-4. The germline gives CDR1 LGHNA, CDR2 YNFKEQ. The CDR3 totals 14 residues. This CDR3 is CASSPSGEDEKLFF.

This sequence joins TRBV5-1 and TRBJ2-4; checking the TCRdb D call of TRBD1 is not possible without DNA. Germline values: CDR1 SGHRS, CDR2 YFSETQ. CDR3 length: 13 residues. CDR3 sequence: CASSGGGRNIQYF. Combining the CDR3 with reference TRBV5-1 and TRBJ2-4 gives the whole variable domain KAGVTQTPRYLIKTRGQQVTLSCSPISGHRSVSWYQQTPGQGLQFLFEYFSETQRNKGNFPGRFSGRQFSNSRSEMNVSTLELGDSALYLCASSGGGRNIQYFGAGTRLSVL.

This chain connects TRBV7-2 to TRBJ2-1; checking the TCRdb D call of TRBD1 is not possible without DNA. The germline V gene has CDR1 SGHTA and CDR2 FQGNSA. This CDR3 is built from 16 residues. The CDR3 sequence: CASSLFRGGLYNEQFF. The complete variable domain, with remaining parts taken from reference TRBV7-2 and TRBJ2-1, reads GAGVSQSPSNKVTEKGKDVELRCDPISGHTALYWYRQSLGQGLEFLIYFQGNSAPDKSGLPSDRFSAERTGGSVSTLTIQRTQQEDSAVYLCASSLFRGGLYNEQFFGPGTRLTVL.